This T cell receptor beta chain comes out of a study of CD8+CD57+ T cells in acquired aplastic anemia. Overall study: The average for DNA from sorted CD4+ and CD8+ cells was 3 to 3.5 ug.

This clonotype was recorded many times. Its antigen is unknown. Broader study findings: Levels of CD8+ Simpson's diversity were not significantly distinct in patients versus controls. The number of CD8+ CDR3 sequences shared by patients and controls was twenty-nine.

The use of genomic DNA as template underpinned the TCR beta VDJ and CDR3 profiling. MiXCR was run by TCRdb on the reads, yielding one entry per CDR3 protein. The sample contains fewer than 250,000 distinct CDR3 sequences, approximately 49% of which appear only once. The sample consisted of sorted CD4+, CD8+, or CD8+CD57+ T cells (not recorded which) from PBMCs. This clonotype was obtained from a human donor in good health, serving as a control.

CDR3 loop: CASSAAYEQYF. Here the CDR3 DNA reads TGCGCCAGCAGCGCTGCTTACGAGCAGTACTTC. The gene calls are TRBV5-1 and TRBJ2-7; D remains unclear. CDR3 size: 11 residues. The V gene lost 4 bases and the J gene lost 4 bases, with 6 bases spanning the gap. Germline loops: CDR1 SGHRS, CDR2 YFSETQ.